This paragraph reports one TCR beta chain. Antigen: not known. Profiling relied on immunoSEQ multiplex PCR, and the TCRdb table lists in-frame clones only, not all of them. The sample records more than 110,000 clones, roughly 89% being singletons. This sample was included in a study of T cell responses to AZD1222 COVID-19 vaccine. The CDR3 runs to 16 residues. Germline V gene sequence: CDR1 MGHDK, CDR2 SYGVNS. V was clipped by 1 base and J by 0 bases, with 13 bases between them. Points from the study as a whole: Of spike-specific TCRs, nearly half reportedly target regions left unmutated in variants. With dominance at 160-218 and 743-854, vaccine-associated CD4 TCRs spanned spike.

The chain uses TRBV25-1 and TRBJ2-7; no firm D call. This receptor was taken from an adult in good health. The specimen comprised peripheral blood, sampled on day 0 of AZD1222 vaccination. CDR3 in amino acids: CASSECVDSYSYEQYF. CDR3 nucleotide sequence: TGTGCCAGCAGTGAATGTGTAGACTCTTACTCCTACGAGCAGTACTTC.